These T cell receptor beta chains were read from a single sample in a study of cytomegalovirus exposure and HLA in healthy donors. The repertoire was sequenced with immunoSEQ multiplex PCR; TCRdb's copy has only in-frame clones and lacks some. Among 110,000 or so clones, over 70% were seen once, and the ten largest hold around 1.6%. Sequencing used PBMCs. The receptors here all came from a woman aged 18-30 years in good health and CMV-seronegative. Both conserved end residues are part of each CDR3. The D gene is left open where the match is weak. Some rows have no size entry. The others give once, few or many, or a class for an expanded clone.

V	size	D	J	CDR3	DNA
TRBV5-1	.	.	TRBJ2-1	CASSLLRVPEGEQFF	TGCGCCAGCAGCTTGCTCCGGGTCCCAGAAGGTGAGCAGTTCTTC
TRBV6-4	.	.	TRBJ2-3	CASSEEGSTDTQYF	TGTGCCAGCAGTGAAGAGGGCAGCACAGATACGCAGTATTTT
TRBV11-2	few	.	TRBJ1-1	CASSLIRGTEAFF	TGTGCCAGCAGCTTAATAAGGGGCACTGAAGCTTTCTTT
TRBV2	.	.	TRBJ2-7	CASSLQLSYEQYF	TGTGCCAGCAGTTTGCAACTTTCCTACGAGCAGTACTTC
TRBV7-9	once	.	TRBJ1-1	CASTAPTNTEAFF	TGTGCCAGCACTGCGCCCACGAACACTGAAGCTTTCTTT
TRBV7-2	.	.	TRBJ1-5	CASSLGGQPQHF	TGTGCCAGCAGCTTAGGCGGTCAGCCCCAGCATTTT
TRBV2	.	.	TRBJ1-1	CASTQESGNTEAFF	TGTGCCAGCACCCAGGAATCGGGAAACACTGAAGCTTTCTTT
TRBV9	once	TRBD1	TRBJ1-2	CASSPRGQGYGYTF	TGTGCCAGCAGCCCCCGGGGACAGGGCTATGGCTACACCTTC
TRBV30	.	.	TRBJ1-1	CAWSPRLNMNTEAFF	TGTGCCTGGAGTCCGAGACTGAACATGAACACTGAAGCTTTCTTT
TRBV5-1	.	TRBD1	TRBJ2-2	CASSLAGQLNTGELFF	TGCGCCAGCAGCTTGGCGGGACAGCTAAACACCGGGGAGCTGTTTTTT
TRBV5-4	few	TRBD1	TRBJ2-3	CASSLGGGPSTDTQYF	TGTGCCAGCAGCCTAGGGGGCGGGCCTAGCACAGATACGCAGTATTTT
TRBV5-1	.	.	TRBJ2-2	CASSTDGGPLGGELFF	TGCGCCAGCAGCACCGACGGGGGTCCCCTCGGCGGGGAGCTGTTTTTT
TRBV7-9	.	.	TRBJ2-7	CSSSSPTDSYEQYF	TGTTCCAGCAGCTCACCGACAGACTCCTACGAGCAGTACTTC
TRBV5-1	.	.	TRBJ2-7	CASSYRLLAPQDHEQYF	TGCGCCAGCAGCTACCGACTCCTAGCGCCACAGGACCACGAGCAGTACTTC
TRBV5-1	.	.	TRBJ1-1	CASSLEARDTEAFF	TGCGCCAGCAGCTTGGAGGCGCGGGACACTGAAGCTTTCTTT
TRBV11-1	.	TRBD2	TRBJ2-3	CASSLFSGDTDTQYF	TGTGCCAGCAGCTTATTCAGCGGGGACACAGATACGCAGTATTTT
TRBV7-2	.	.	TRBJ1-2	CASSSQFAGTYGYTF	TGTGCCAGCAGCTCCCAGTTCGCAGGAACCTATGGCTACACCTTC
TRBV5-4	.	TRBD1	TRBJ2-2	CASSRQLGGANTGELFF	TGTGCCAGCAGCCGCCAACTAGGGGGCGCGAACACCGGGGAGCTGTTTTTT
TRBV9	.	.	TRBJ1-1	CASSVAGHSNTEAFF	TGTGCCAGCAGCGTAGCGGGACACTCGAACACTGAAGCTTTCTTT
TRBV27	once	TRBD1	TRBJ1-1	CASTADRVANTEAFF	TGTGCCAGCACCGCAGACAGGGTAGCGAACACTGAAGCTTTCTTT
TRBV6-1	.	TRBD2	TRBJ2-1	CASSELIMTSGRSSYNEQFF	TGTGCCAGCAGTGAACTGATCATGACTAGCGGGAGATCATCCTACAATGAGCAGTTCTTC
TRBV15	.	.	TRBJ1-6	CATSRDTLNSPLHF	TGTGCCACCAGCAGAGATACGCTAAATTCACCCCTCCACTTT
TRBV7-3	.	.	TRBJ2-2	CASSLTSRSRGELFF	TGTGCCAGCAGCTTAACGAGTCGTTCACGCGGGGAGCTGTTTTTT
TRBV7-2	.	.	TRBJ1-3	CASSFRTVSGNTIYF	TGTGCCAGCAGCTTTCGGACTGTCTCTGGAAACACCATATATTTT
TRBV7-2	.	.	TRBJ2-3	CASSRTLASSTDTQYF	TGTGCCAGCAGCCGGACGCTAGCGTCTAGCACAGATACGCAGTATTTT
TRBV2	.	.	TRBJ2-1	CASSEAWHNEQFF	TGTGCCAGCAGTGAAGCGTGGCACAATGAGCAGTTCTTC
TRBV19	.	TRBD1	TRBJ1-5	CASSPRTGTPNQPQHF	TGTGCCAGTAGTCCACGGACAGGGACTCCCAATCAGCCCCAGCATTTT
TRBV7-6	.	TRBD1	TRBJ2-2	CASSPGQGRVGELFF	TGTGCCAGCAGCCCCGGACAGGGGCGGGTCGGGGAGCTGTTTTTT
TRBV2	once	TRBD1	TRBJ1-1	CASSFIGQGTEAFF	TGTGCCAGCAGTTTTATTGGACAGGGCACTGAAGCTTTCTTT
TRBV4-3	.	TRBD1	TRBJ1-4	CASSQDRGGEKLFF	TGCGCCAGCAGCCAGGACAGGGGAGGAGAAAAACTGTTTTTT